This T cell receptor beta chain derives from a study of blood T cell repertoires in COVID-19. Study information: Samples came from the United States, Italy and Spain, spanning acute and convalescent COVID-19. T cells, B-cell-depleted T cells, or PBMCs supplied cDNA or gDNA.

Seattle patients were enrolled while actively infected and followed longitudinally. The CDR3 spans 16 residues. Trimming stripped 6 bases from V and 2 bases from J, with 17 bases between. Germline assignment: CDR1 SGHVS and CDR2 FNYEAQ. In the original workflow: Counts of nucleated cells, estimated from reference gene primer amplification, were obtained. Sequenced by immunoSEQ multiplex PCR; TCRdb stores in-frame clones only, minus some. That table furnishes V, J and clone size, whereas the DNA furnished D and trimming. The top ten hold around 6.2% of the sample, which has more than 95,000 clones, approximately 74% seen once.

The sequenced material came from peripheral blood. The receptor comes from an older man with COVID-19, enrolled during active disease. The chain employs TRBV7-6 and TRBJ1-5; perhaps TRBD1 as D (6 bases). CDR3 sequence (DNA): TGTGCCAGCAGACCTGACAGGAGCCTGGGCAATCAGCCCCAGCATTTT. It specifies CASRPDRSLGNQPQHF.